This is a list of T cell receptor beta chains from one sample in a study of blood T cell repertoires in COVID-19. Only in-frame clones appear in the TCRdb table, and some are missing; sequencing was by immunoSEQ multiplex PCR. Of roughly 250,000 clones listed, about 89% are singletons. Source material: peripheral blood. Receptors originate from a man aged 25-45 years with acute or convalescent COVID-19. The CDR3 runs from the conserved cysteine through the conserved F or W. Fields, in order: V gene, clone size, J gene, D gene, CDR3 DNA, CDR3 protein. D genes are given only for firm matches. Clone size is stated in some rows and not others, as once, few, many or a class when expanded.

TRBV28	once	TRBJ2-3	NA	TGTGCCAGCAGTTTACGCGTTAGCACAGATACGCAGTATTTT	CASSLRVSTDTQYF
TRBV27	NA	TRBJ2-3	NA	TGTGCCAGCAGTTTCGCGGGAAGAGGGCAGGACACGCAGTATTTT	CASSFAGRGQDTQYF
TRBV2	NA	TRBJ2-7	NA	TGTGCCAGCAGTGAAGCAACTCTAAGGACAGTCTCCTACGAGCAGTACTTC	CASSEATLRTVSYEQYF
TRBV28	NA	TRBJ2-3	TRBD2	TGTGCCAGCAGTCCTGGACTAGCGGGAGGCACAGATACGCAGTATTTT	CASSPGLAGGTDTQYF
TRBV2	NA	TRBJ1-2	NA	TGTGCCAGCAGCGGCCTTATGGGGGCGAGGCCTATTGTTTACACCTTC	CASSGLMGARPIVYTF
TRBV6-5	once	TRBJ1-1	TRBD1	TGTGCCAGCAGTCCGGGACAGTATATGAACACTGAAGCTTTCTTT	CASSPGQYMNTEAFF
TRBV9	NA	TRBJ2-2	TRBD2	TGTGCCAGCAGCGTCGGGACTAGCGGGGCTACCGGGGAGCTGTTTTTT	CASSVGTSGATGELFF
TRBV24-1	once	TRBJ2-3	NA	TGTGCCACCAGCCTCGGGTCGGCAGATACGCAGTATTTT	CATSLGSADTQYF
TRBV29-1	few	TRBJ1-4	NA	TGCAGCGGCCAGGGTCTCGATGAAAAACTGTTTTTT	CSGQGLDEKLFF
TRBV11-2	NA	TRBJ2-3	NA	TGTGCCAGCAGCACTTCCCCAGGAGATACGCAGTATTTT	CASSTSPGDTQYF
TRBV5-6	NA	TRBJ1-2	NA	TGTGCCAGCAGCTTGGGAGGGCACTACGGCTACACCTTC	CASSLGGHYGYTF
TRBV5-1	few	TRBJ2-1	TRBD1	TGCGCCAGCAGCTCCCAGACAGGGAATGAGCAGTTCTTC	CASSSQTGNEQFF
TRBV13	NA	TRBJ1-1	TRBD1	TGTGCCAGCAGTTTTATTCAGGGGGACGCTTTCTTT	CASSFIQGDAFF
TRBV2	NA	TRBJ1-2	TRBD1	TGTGCCAGCAGTGTTACAGGGGGCTTATATGGCTACACCTTC	CASSVTGGLYGYTF
TRBV21-1	few	TRBJ1-2	NA	TGTGCCAGCAGCAAAGGGTCCTCGCGGTTCGTGCAGGTAGCGGGGGGCTACACCTTC	CASSKGSSRFVQVAGGYTF
TRBV2	NA	TRBJ2-7	TRBD1	TGTGCCAGCATGGGGACAGTATTCTACGAGCAGTACTTC	CASMGTVFYEQYF
TRBV5-1	NA	TRBJ2-1	TRBD2	TGCGCCAGCAGCTCACTAGCGGATTACAATGAGCAGTTCTTC	CASSSLADYNEQFF
TRBV4-1	NA	TRBJ2-1	TRBD2	TGCGCCAGCGACCAAGGGGGGGCTAGCGGGATCTACTACAATGAGCAGTTCTTC	CASDQGGASGIYYNEQFF
TRBV6-1	NA	TRBJ2-3	TRBD2	TGTGCCAGCAGTGAGACCCTAGCGGGCGGGGATACGCAGTATTTT	CASSETLAGGDTQYF
TRBV30	NA	TRBJ2-7	NA	TGTGCCTTTACACGGGGGGCGTTCAACGAGCAGTACTTC	CAFTRGAFNEQYF
TRBV2	once	TRBJ2-5	NA	TGTGCCAGCAGTGAGCCCCCGACTAGCCAAGAGACCCAGTACTTC	CASSEPPTSQETQYF
TRBV27	NA	TRBJ2-7	TRBD2	TGTGCCAGCAGTCAATCTAGCGGGGGCTACGAGCAGTACTTC	CASSQSSGGYEQYF
TRBV29-1	NA	TRBJ1-1	TRBD1	TGCAGCGTCACACGGGGACAGGGGGAAACTGAAGCTTTCTTT	CSVTRGQGETEAFF
TRBV6-5	NA	TRBJ2-3	TRBD2	TGTGCCAGCAGCGTGGCTAGCGGGATGCCGCAGTATTTT	CASSVASGMPQYF
TRBV7-6	once	TRBJ2-1	TRBD2	TGTGCCAGCAGCCGAGACCTTATCGATCTAGCGGGGTCCGACTACAATGAGCAGTTCTTC	CASSRDLIDLAGSDYNEQFF
TRBV28	NA	TRBJ2-7	TRBD1	TGTGCCAGCAGTGAGGGACAGGGAAATCCCTACGAGCAGTACTTC	CASSEGQGNPYEQYF
TRBV28	NA	TRBJ1-5	TRBD1	TGTGCCAGCAGCTGGGACAGGTTGATACCCAAAAGCAATCAGCCCCAGCATTTT	CASSWDRLIPKSNQPQHF
TRBV6-5	NA	TRBJ1-2	TRBD1	TGTGCCAGCAGCTCAGGGGGGAACTATGGCTACACCTTC	CASSSGGNYGYTF
TRBV5-6	NA	TRBJ1-2	NA	TGTGCCAGCAGCTTGGCCGAGGTTGAGGGGGTTGGCTACACCTTC	CASSLAEVEGVGYTF
TRBV28	NA	TRBJ2-3	NA	TGTGCCAGCAGTTCCCAGGGAACCACAGATACGCAGTATTTT	CASSSQGTTDTQYF
TRBV6-1	NA	TRBJ2-7	TRBD2	TGTGCCAGCAGAGAAATTAGCGGGATAACGTCCTACGAGCAGTACTTC	CASREISGITSYEQYF
TRBV3-1/TRBV3-2	NA	TRBJ1-6	NA	TGTGCCAGCAGCCAAGAGAGTAATTCACCCCTCCACTTT	CASSQESNSPLHF
TRBV28	many	TRBJ2-7	TRBD1	TGTGCCAGCAGTACTCGGGACAGGGGCTCCTACGAGCAGTACTTC	CASSTRDRGSYEQYF
TRBV7-3	NA	TRBJ1-3	NA	TGTGCCAGCAGCCCCGGGCCGGGAGGAAACACCATATATTTT	CASSPGPGGNTIYF
TRBV9	few	TRBJ1-6	NA	TGTGCCAGCAGCGTAGGCGGGGATGGATCACCCCTCCACTTT	CASSVGGDGSPLHF
TRBV6-6	NA	TRBJ1-1	NA	TGTGCCAGCAGTTACTCGAGGGACACTGAAGCTTTCTTT	CASSYSRDTEAFF
TRBV4-1	NA	TRBJ2-3	NA	TGCGCCAGCAGCCAAGTATGGGGGCGCGGCACAGATACGCAGTATTTT	CASSQVWGRGTDTQYF
TRBV15	NA	TRBJ2-7	TRBD1	TGTGCCACCAGCCGCCGGGACAGGGGGTCCTACGAGCAGTACTTC	CATSRRDRGSYEQYF
TRBV28	NA	TRBJ2-1	NA	TGTGCCAGCAGTTTACCTCAGGACAATTCAAGGGGGTTCTTC	CASSLPQDNSRGFF
TRBV28	NA	TRBJ2-1	NA	TGTGCCAGCAGTTTTAATTCGAGGGGGTCCTACAATGAGCAGTTCTTC	CASSFNSRGSYNEQFF
TRBV24-1	NA	TRBJ2-5	TRBD2	TGTGCCACCAGTGACTCTAGCGGGAGGGCCGGAGAGACCCAGTACTTC	CATSDSSGRAGETQYF